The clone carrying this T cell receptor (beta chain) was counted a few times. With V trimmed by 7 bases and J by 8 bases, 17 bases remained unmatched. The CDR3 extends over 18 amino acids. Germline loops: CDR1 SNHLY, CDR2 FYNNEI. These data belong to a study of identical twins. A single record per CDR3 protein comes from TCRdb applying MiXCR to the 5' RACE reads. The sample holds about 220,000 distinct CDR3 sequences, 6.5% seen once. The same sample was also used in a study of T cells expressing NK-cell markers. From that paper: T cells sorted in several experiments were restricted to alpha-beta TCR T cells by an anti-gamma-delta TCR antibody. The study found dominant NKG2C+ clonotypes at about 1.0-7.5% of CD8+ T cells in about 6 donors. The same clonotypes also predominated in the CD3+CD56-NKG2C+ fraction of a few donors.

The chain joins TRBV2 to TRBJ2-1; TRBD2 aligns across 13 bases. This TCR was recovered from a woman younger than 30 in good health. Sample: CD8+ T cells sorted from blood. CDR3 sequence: CASTATGLAGVIMDEQFF. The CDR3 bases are TGTGCCAGCACTGCGACCGGACTAGCGGGAGTGATTATGGATGAGCAGTTCTTC.